The clone carrying this T cell receptor beta chain has ten or more counts. V was cut by 7 bases and J by 4 bases, with 11 bases left in between. The CDR3 consists of 13 residues. Germline V CDR1 and CDR2: ENHRY, SYGVKD. The source of the sample is a study of T cells after yellow fever vaccination. Study-wide background: Cell sorting separated EM, EMRA, CM and Tscm memory subsets by CD3, CD45RA, CCR7 and CD95.

General study points: Almost all vaccine-responding clonotypes went undetected in sorted memory subsets on day 0.

Universal primer sites and UMIs were introduced during 5'RACE template-switching synthesis of TCR cDNA. MiXCR, applied by TCRdb to the 5' RACE reads, yields one record per CDR3 protein. The sample carries approximately 27,000 distinct CDR3 sequences, 5.5% recorded once. The TCR comes from a man in his thirties or forties who received the YFV17D yellow fever vaccine. Source: PBMCs, either bulk or a sorted T-cell subset (CD4+, CD8+, memory, or dextramer-sorted; not recorded which), taken 15 days after the yellow fever booster vaccination. The chain links TRBV10-3 to TRBJ1-3; D gene ambiguous. DNA for the CDR3: TGTGCCATCACTTCAGTAGCAGGAAACACCATATATTTT. This gives the protein CAITSVAGNTIYF.